There are a few counts of the clone carrying this T cell receptor (beta chain). This CDR3 fails to terminate in the conserved phenylalanine or tryptophan, so it likely reflects a read error. The record originates from a study of regulatory T cells in long-lasting Graves disease. Time point here: newly diagnosed GD, antithyroid drugs for less than 3 months. RNA isolated from PBMCs was used to make the TCR library. EDTA tubes held about 9.7 milliliters of peripheral blood from each patient. The CDR3 sequence is 14 residues long. Trimming left V 1 base short and J 4 bases short, with 11 bases between. The germline gives CDR1 GTSNPN, CDR2 SVGIG (reference sequence). Assembly of TCR beta libraries relied on iRepertoire HTBI primers together with Arm-PCR of CDR3 regions. Each CDR3 protein is one row after TCRdb ran MiXCR on the multiplex PCR reads. The sample holds some 490,000 distinct CDR3 sequences, approximately 12% seen once.

The sample was also linked to a second study, of T cells in Graves' hyperthyroidism and ophthalmopathy.

This sequence was found in a woman in her 30s with Graves disease. The chain joins TRBV30 to TRBJ1-3; TRBD1 might be the D (6 bases). The source material was peripheral blood mononuclear cells (PBMCs), sampled at new diagnosis, from a patient treated with antithyroid drugs. For the CDR3, the DNA is TGTGCCTGGAGTGCAGGGGTTCTCGGAAACACCATATATTCT. Amino acids: CAWSAGVLGNTIYS.